The 21 T cell receptor beta chains below were found in one sample sequenced in a study of blood T cells in healthy people across ages. For the second PCR, which ran for about 6 to 11 cycles, a sample-barcoded 5' primer and a J-beta primer mix were used. TCRdb reprocessed the 5' RACE reads via MiXCR and lists one record per CDR3 protein. The table has over 600,000 distinct CDR3 sequences, more than 55% seen once. The sample taken for sequencing was blood. Every receptor here comes from a man aged 40-55 years in good health.

The chain joins TRBV21-1 to TRBJ1-1; the table names TRBD1, a call not compared with the DNA. TRBV21-1 is noted as a pseudogene. The CDR3 is 17 residues long. The chain's CDR3 is CASSKALNRGMNTEAFF. The CDR3 nucleotides are TGTGCCAGCAGCAAAGCTTTAAACAGGGGGATGAACACTGAAGCTTTCTTT.

The V and J genes are TRBV5-1 and TRBJ2-3; possibly TRBD1 for D (6 bases). This CDR3 is built from 16 residues. Germline assignment: CDR1 SGHRS and CDR2 YFSETQ. V shed 4 bases and J shed 0 bases, with 15 bases lying between them. The DNA of the CDR3 is TGCGCCAGCAGCATATCAGGGGCCTTTAGCACAGATACGCAGTATTTT. This encodes CASSISGAFSTDTQYF.

The chain employs TRBV28 and TRBJ2-3; 9 nucleotides agree with TRBD2. The ends lost 10 bases at V and 4 bases at J; junction bases unmatched: 12. Germline V gives CDR1 MDHEN, CDR2 SYDVKM. The CDR3 totals 15 residues. Here the CDR3 reads CATLPGLAVSDTQYF. The DNA for the CDR3 is TGTGCCACCTTACCGGGACTAGCTGTCTCAGATACGCAGTATTTT.

The V gene is TRBV6-6, the J gene TRBJ2-1; D unclear. The CDR3 covers 11 residues. Germline V gives CDR1 MNHNY, CDR2 SVGAGI (reference sequence). V was trimmed by 7 bases and J by 6 bases, leaving 7 bases between them. The CDR3 nucleotides are TGTGCCAGCATGTCTAGCAATGAGCAGTTCTTC. Amino acids: CASMSSNEQFF.

V gene TRBV29-1 combines with J gene TRBJ2-5; no firm D call. The CDR3 is 14 amino acids. The germline V gene encodes CDR1 SQVTM and CDR2 ANQGSEA. V was clipped by 0 bases and J by 2 bases, with 10 bases between them. The CDR3 region is CSVEEKAEQETQYF. Here the CDR3 DNA reads TGCAGCGTTGAAGAGAAGGCAGAACAAGAGACCCAGTACTTC.

The genes are TRBV7-2 and TRBJ2-5; D is unresolved. From germline, CDR1 is SGHTA and CDR2 FQGNSA. V lost 5 bases and J 6 bases, leaving 13 bases between the germline ends. The CDR3 sequence is 13 residues long. CDR3 coding DNA: TGTGCCAGCAGCCTAGGGCTACCTCAGACCCAGTACTTC. Protein sequence: CASSLGLPQTQYF.

Only a few counts were recorded for this clonotype. This chain uses TRBV15 with TRBJ2-5; 13 bases are shared with TRBD2. Germline V gene sequence: CDR1 LNHNV, CDR2 YYDKDF (reference sequence). V dropped 0 bases and J dropped 7; count of bases not matched to a gene: 8. CDR3 size: 17 residues. The CDR3 loop is CATSRDRTSGGRVTQYF. The CDR3 coding sequence is TGTGCCACCAGCAGAGACCGGACTAGCGGGGGCCGGGTGACCCAGTACTTC.

J is TRBJ2-5 and V is TRBV5-5; 7 bases match TRBD2. The ends lost 2 bases at V and 5 bases at J; junction bases unmatched: 3. This CDR3 is 13 amino acids long. Germline assignment: CDR1 SGHKS and CDR2 YYEKEE (reference sequence). DNA for the CDR3: TGTGCCAGCAGCTTAATGGGAGGGGAGACCCAGTACTTC. Amino acid sequence: CASSLMGGETQYF.

The chain is built from TRBV12-3 or TRBV12-4 and TRBJ2-5; D is perhaps TRBD2 (5 bases). CDR3 length: 15 amino acids. V lost 3 bases, J lost 2 bases, and 13 bases lay in between. In DNA form, the CDR3 reads TGTGCCAGCAGTTTCAGCGGACGACAACAAGAGACCCAGTACTTC. Translation gives CASSFSGRQQETQYF.

The V and J genes are TRBV28 and TRBJ2-5; TRBD1 aligns across 7 bases. The trim removed 6 bases at V and 2 bases at J, leaving 12 bases unmatched. Per the germline V gene, CDR1 is MDHEN and CDR2 is SYDVKM. This CDR3 is built from 16 residues. Written as DNA, the CDR3 is TGTGCCAGCAGCCTAAGGCTAGGACAGGTACAAGAGACCCAGTACTTC. Protein: CASSLRLGQVQETQYF.

In this sample, this clonotype turned up once. The chain couples TRBV5-5 to TRBJ2-1; weak D call: TRBD1 (7 bases). The end of the DNA fits TRBJ2-7 better, so the J call may be wrong. Looked up from germline, CDR1 is SGHKS and CDR2 is YYEKEE (reference sequence). The CDR3 loop spans 14 amino acids. The CDR3: CASSRYQGGNEQYF. CDR3 coding DNA: TGTGCCAGCAGCCGGTATCAGGGGGGCAATGAGCAGTACTTC.

The CDR3 sequence is CASSHPASSYEQYF. The CDR3 DNA is TGTGCCAGCAGCCACCCGGCATCATCCTACGAGCAGTACTTC. This sequence joins TRBV6-6 and TRBJ2-7; D ambiguous. Germline V gene data show CDR1 as MNHNY and CDR2 as SVGAGI (reference sequence). Trimming cost V 6 bases and J 1 base, with 13 bases left between them. The CDR3 is 14 residues long.

The CDR3 sequence is CASSNSGSDEQFF. The DNA of the CDR3 is TGTGCCAGCAGCAATAGCGGGAGCGATGAGCAGTTCTTC. The chain links TRBV5-4 to TRBJ2-1; 9 bases line up with TRBD2. The CDR3 sequence is 13 residues long. Germline lookup yields CDR1 SGHNT and CDR2 YYREEE (reference sequence). V was pared by 4 bases and J by 8 bases, with 4 bases of the junction left unmatched.

In regard to this clonotype: A read error may produce the germline difference seen at one junction end. The chain recombines TRBV2 with TRBJ2-2, with TRBD2 matching 11 bases. There are 17 residues in the CDR3. Germline V gene lookup returns CDR1 SNHLY and CDR2 FYNNEI. CDR3 bases: TGTGCCAGCAGTCTCTCCGGGACTAGCGGTACCACCGGGGAGTTGTTTTTT. Translating gives CASSLSGTSGTTGELFF.

The chain recombines TRBV20-1 with TRBJ2-1; D gene uncertain. The CDR3 loop spans 13 amino acids. Deletions cut 4 bases from V and 4 bases from J, with 11 bases between. Per germline, CDR1 DFQATT and CDR2 SNEGSKA (reference sequence). The CDR3 loop reads CSAISTEYNEQFF. The DNA of the CDR3 is TGCAGTGCTATCTCTACAGAGTACAATGAGCAGTTCTTC.

The chain has TRBV20-1 and TRBJ2-1; D may be TRBD2 (6 bases). This CDR3 region has 15 residues. CDR1 and CDR2 from the germline V gene are DFQATT and SNEGSKA (reference sequence). V lost 1 base to trimming and J lost 2 bases, with 12 bases between them. CDR3 bases: TGCAGTGCTAGAGTATTAGCGGCACCCTACAATGAGCAGTTCTTC. It codes for CSARVLAAPYNEQFF.

The chain joins TRBV5-1 to TRBJ2-5; D uncertain. Trimming cost V 1 base and J 3 bases, with 10 bases left between them. Germline CDR1 SGHRS, CDR2 YFSETQ. The CDR3 has 14 residues. The CDR3 DNA is TGCGCCAGCAGCTTGTGGCTAGAAAAAGAGACCCAGTACTTC. It is translated as CASSLWLEKETQYF.

This clonotype was seen only a few times. J is TRBJ1-2 and V is TRBV27; no definite D call. V was trimmed by 0 bases and J by 2 bases, leaving 16 bases between them. Germline values: CDR1 MNHEY, CDR2 SMNVEV (reference sequence). The CDR3 loop spans 17 amino acids. Here the CDR3 DNA reads TGTGCCAGCAGTTTATCGATGAGTTCCCCTCTAAACTATGGCTACACCTTC. Amino acid sequence: CASSLSMSSPLNYGYTF.

The V call is TRBV4-1, the J call TRBJ2-7; D possibly matches TRBD1 or TRBD2 (5 bases each). This CDR3 has 15 residues. The V end lost 1 base, the J end lost 2 bases, and 12 bases lay between the germline ends. Germline lookup yields CDR1 MGHRA and CDR2 YSYEKL. The CDR3: CASSQGGGSAYEQYF. CDR3 sequence (DNA): TGCGCCAGCAGCCAAGGGGGCGGGTCGGCCTACGAGCAGTACTTC.

This clonotype was counted a few times. J is TRBJ1-6 and V is TRBV11-3; the D is unclear. Germline V gene sequence: CDR1 SGHNT, CDR2 YENEEA. CDR3 size: 14 residues. V was cut by 0 bases and J by 7 bases, with 7 bases left in between. The DNA of the CDR3 is TGTGCCAGCAGCTTAGATGTTGCGAATTCACCCCTCCACTTT. As protein: CASSLDVANSPLHF.

The V call is TRBV5-5, the J call TRBJ1-5; TRBD1 might be the D (6 bases). Trimming removed 1 base at V and 2 bases at J, with 16 bases between. Germline assignment: CDR1 SGHKS and CDR2 YYEKEE (reference sequence). This CDR3 comprises 17 residues. The CDR3 reads CASSLRGGWVGNQPQHF. DNA for the CDR3: TGTGCCAGCAGCTTGCGGGGGGGCTGGGTAGGCAATCAGCCCCAGCATTTT. Filled out from reference TRBV5-5 and TRBJ1-5, the complete variable domain reads DAGVTQSPTHLIKTRGQQVTLRCSPISGHKSVSWYQQVLGQGPQFIFQYYEKEERGRGNFPDRFSARQFPNYSSELNVNALLLGDSALYLCASSLRGGWVGNQPQHFGDGTRLSIL.